The 12 T cell receptor beta chains listed next were all sequenced from one sample in a study of OX40 agonist ivuxolimab in advanced cancers. Produced via immunoSEQ multiplex PCR; TCRdb's table is partial and in-frame only. This table holds tens of thousands of clones, around 90% found once. Sequences were derived from CD4+ or CD8+ T cells sorted from blood, sampled in a trial of the OX40 agonist ivuxolimab. These receptor sequences come from an adult with an advanced solid tumor such as melanoma, head and neck, liver or kidney cancer.

This rearrangement joins TRBV18 to TRBJ1-4, with D perhaps TRBD1 (6 bases). The CDR3 consists of 15 residues. The ends were cut back, 3 bases at V and 6 bases at J, with 14 bases in the middle. Germline assignment: CDR1 KGHSH and CDR2 LQKENI. In DNA form, the CDR3 reads TGTGCCAGCTCACCTCGAGGGGGTGAAGATGAAAAACTGTTTTTT. Translated, it gives CASSPRGGEDEKLFF.

CDR3 sequence reads: CASRSPNRGGTEAFF. CDR3 bases: TGTGCCAGTAGAAGCCCCAACAGGGGAGGCACTGAAGCTTTCTTT. This chain links TRBV19 with TRBJ1-1; 7 positions agree with TRBD1. CDR1 LNHDA and CDR2 SQIVND come from the germline V gene (reference sequence). J gave up 4 bases and V 6 bases, and 11 bases lay outside the gene matches. The CDR3 has 15 amino acids.

In this sample, this clone turned up once. V gene TRBV7-3 combines with J gene TRBJ2-2; D may be TRBD1 (6 bases). Germline CDR1 is SGHTA and CDR2 is FQGTGA. The CDR3 is 18 residues long. Trimming shortened V by 4 bases and J by 0 bases, and 18 bases separated the two germline ends. In DNA, the CDR3 is TGTGCCAGCAGCTCGCCACATGGGGGCCCCTCGAACACCGGGGAGCTGTTTTTT. This sequence encodes CASSSPHGGPSNTGELFF.

This clone has a single count. This rearrangement joins TRBV21-1 to TRBJ2-4; TRBD1 was called by the table and not checked on the DNA. TRBV21-1 represents a pseudogene. The length of the CDR3 is 16 residues. CDR3 bases: TGTGCCAGCAGCCAACGACAGGGATTCGGCAAAAACATTCAGTACTTC. It is translated as CASSQRQGFGKNIQYF.

V and J are TRBV28 and TRBJ2-7; TRBD1 is a possible D gene (6 bases). With 5 bases removed from V and 5 bases from J, the gap between germline ends came to 19 bases. Germline CDR1 MDHEN, CDR2 SYDVKM. The length of the CDR3 is 15 residues. The chain's CDR3 is CASSPQLGARNEQYF. The CDR3 DNA reads TGTGCCAGCAGTCCCCAATTGGGGGCGCGGAACGAGCAGTACTTC.

V is TRBV5-1 and J is TRBJ2-5; TRBD1 matches 7 bases. The V gene end was trimmed by 4 bases and the J gene end by 3 bases; junction bases not matched to a gene: 9. The CDR3 runs 15 residues. The germline V gene has CDR1 SGHRS and CDR2 YFSETQ. CDR3 loop: CASSPTDRVKETQYF. The CDR3 coding sequence is TGCGCCAGCAGCCCTACTGACAGGGTCAAAGAGACCCAGTACTTC.

This chain uses TRBV29-1 with TRBJ2-5; 7 nucleotides agree with TRBD2. The V gene's germline CDR1 is SQVTM and CDR2 ANQGSEA. V lost 7 bases, J lost 5 bases, and 7 bases stayed unmatched. This CDR3 comprises 12 residues. The CDR3 reads CSGNPAGETQYF. CDR3 bases: TGCAGCGGGAATCCAGCGGGGGAGACCCAGTACTTC.

The chain joins TRBV9 to TRBJ2-2; the match to TRBD2 covers 13 bases. The CDR3 contains 16 residues. Germline V gene sequence: CDR1 SGDLS, CDR2 YYNGEE. V shed 3 bases and J 3 bases; nucleotides not matched to a gene: 2. This chain's CDR3 is CASSAGLAGDTGELFF. Written as DNA, the CDR3 is TGTGCCAGCAGCGCCGGACTAGCGGGGGACACCGGGGAGCTGTTTTTT.

The V gene is TRBV18, the J gene TRBJ2-5; D ambiguous. The germline gives CDR1 KGHSH, CDR2 LQKENI. V lost 3 bases and J lost 0, with 8 bases in between. The CDR3 has 14 amino acids. The CDR3 region has the DNA TGTGCCAGCTCACCTTCGGCAAACCAAGAGACCCAGTACTTC. This encodes CASSPSANQETQYF.

The chain uses TRBV6-5 and TRBJ2-7; D ambiguous. This CDR3 region has 13 residues. Trimming pared 6 bases from V and 5 bases from J, leaving 14 bases between. The germline V gene has CDR1 MNHEY and CDR2 SVGAGI. In DNA, the CDR3 is TGTGCCAGCAGACGGGCCATTCTGGACGAGCAGTACTTC. Its protein is CASRRAILDEQYF.

The chain combines TRBV10-3 with TRBJ1-2; D gene ambiguous. There are 11 residues in the CDR3. From germline, CDR1 is ENHRY and CDR2 SYGVKD. The V end lost 2 bases, the J end lost 8 bases, and 6 bases lay between the germline ends. The CDR3 is CAISELGGYTF. CDR3 DNA: TGTGCCATCAGTGAGCTAGGGGGCTACACCTTC.

This clone was detected only a few times. V gene TRBV5-1 combines with J gene TRBJ2-1; 11 nucleotides match TRBD1. Germline-derived CDR1 and CDR2 are SGHRS and YFSETQ. The V and J ends lost 2 bases and 8 bases, in that order; junction bases with no gene match: 9. The CDR3 has 16 residues. CDR3 amino acids: CASSLPGTGGSDEQFF. The CDR3 region has the DNA TGCGCCAGCAGCTTACCCGGGACAGGGGGATCGGATGAGCAGTTCTTC.